A single sample gave rise to the 17 T cell receptor beta chains below, sequenced in a study of cytomegalovirus exposure and HLA in healthy donors. Vbeta (60) and Jbeta (13) primers were used in the PCR. Only in-frame clones appear in the TCRdb table, and some are missing; sequencing was by immunoSEQ multiplex PCR. The table has about 130,000 clones, 70% to 85% seen once. Sample: PBMCs. These receptors all come from a woman aged 18-29 years in good health and CMV-seropositive.

The rearrangement joins TRBV10-1 to TRBJ2-7; 9 bases match TRBD1. The V and J ends lost 4 bases and 5 bases, in that order; junction bases with no gene match: 12. Germline assignment: CDR1 WNHNN and CDR2 SYGVQD (reference sequence). The CDR3 contains 16 residues. CDR3 DNA: TGCGCCAGCAGTGCCGGGACAGGGAGTCGTCCGGACGAGCAGTACTTC. This encodes CASSAGTGSRPDEQYF.

CDR3 sequence: CATLGQNYGYTF. The CDR3 DNA is TGTGCCACTTTGGGACAGAACTATGGCTACACCTTC. The rearrangement uses TRBV6-5 and TRBJ1-2, with 7 nucleotides matching TRBD1. Trimming took 10 bases from V and 2 from J; bases not matched to a gene: 4. Germline V CDR1 and CDR2: MNHEY, SVGAGI. CDR3 length equals 12 residues.

This clone was detected only once. CDR3 protein: CASSPDTPAGQYF. As DNA, the CDR3 is TGTGCCAGCAGCCCAGACACCCCGGCGGGGCAGTATTTT. The chain joins TRBV2 to TRBJ2-3; maybe TRBD2 (5 bases). The CDR3 runs to 13 residues. V was pared by 6 bases and J by 11 bases, with 18 bases between. Germline V lookup: CDR1 SNHLY, CDR2 FYNNEI.

The V call is TRBV7-8, the J call TRBJ2-1, with D maybe TRBD2 (6 bases). Germline V lookup: CDR1 SGHVS, CDR2 FQNEAQ. This CDR3 is built from 15 residues. Deletions cut 2 bases from V and 9 bases from J, with 17 bases between. The CDR3 is CASSLLSRSAGEQFF. The DNA of the CDR3 is TGTGCCAGCAGCTTATTGAGCCGATCAGCGGGTGAGCAGTTCTTC.

For this clone: At the DNA level, this CDR3 is encoded by other sequences in the same sample as well. The chain employs TRBV5-1 and TRBJ2-1; a possible D gene is TRBD2 (7 bases). There are 14 residues in the CDR3. Per the germline V gene, CDR1 is SGHRS and CDR2 is YFSETQ. The V gene lost 2 bases and the J gene lost 7 bases, with 13 bases spanning the gap. DNA for the CDR3: TGCGCCAGCAGCTTTGGGGGGGCCGGGAATGAGCAGTTCTTC. It translates to CASSFGGAGNEQFF. Full variable domain (remainder filled in from reference TRBV5-1 and TRBJ2-1): KAGVTQTPRYLIKTRGQQVTLSCSPISGHRSVSWYQQTPGQGLQFLFEYFSETQRNKGNFPGRFSGRQFSNSRSEMNVSTLELGDSALYLCASSFGGAGNEQFFGPGTRLTVL.

This clone occurred once. For the CDR3, the DNA is TGTGCCAGCAGGCGTCCCGGACAGGGGAAGGGGAATGAAAAACTGTTTTTT. Translated: CASRRPGQGKGNEKLFF. The chain has TRBV11-2 and TRBJ1-4; 9 bases are a match to TRBD1. The CDR3 sequence is 17 residues long. From germline, CDR1 is SGHAT and CDR2 FQNNGV. Losses at the gene ends were 6 bases for V and 5 bases for J; bases not matched to a gene: 13.

The V gene is TRBV18, the J gene TRBJ2-7, with D perhaps TRBD1 (6 bases). The CDR3 is made up of 14 amino acids. CDR1 and CDR2 from the germline V gene are KGHSH and LQKENI. The ends were cut back, 0 bases at V and 4 bases at J, with 10 bases in the middle. CDR3 in amino acids: CASSPPGQIYEQYF. DNA for the CDR3: TGTGCCAGCTCACCACCGGGACAAATTTACGAGCAGTACTTC. Based on the CDR3 plus reference TRBV18 and TRBJ2-7, the full variable domain is NAGVMQNPRHLVRRRGQEARLRCSPMKGHSHVYWYRQLPEEGLKFMVYLQKENIIDESGMPKERFSAEFPKEGPSILRIQQVVRGDSAAYFCASSPPGQIYEQYFGPGTRLTVT.

The chain uses TRBV6-5 and TRBJ1-3; the D is unclear. V lost 7 bases and J lost 4, with 11 bases in between. Germline CDR1 reads MNHEY; CDR2 reads SVGAGI. CDR3 size: 13 residues. The CDR3 sequence: CASKGVGGNTIYF. DNA for the CDR3: TGTGCCAGCAAGGGAGTGGGGGGAAACACCATATATTTT.

J is TRBJ2-1 and V is TRBV5-4; 9 bases are shared with TRBD1. Germline lookup yields CDR1 SGHNT and CDR2 YYREEE (reference sequence). The trim removed 3 bases at V and 5 bases at J, leaving 3 bases unmatched. This CDR3 region has 14 residues. This CDR3 reads CASSSRTGDNEQFF. For the CDR3, the DNA is TGTGCCAGCAGCTCCCGGACAGGGGACAATGAGCAGTTCTTC. The entire variable domain, with the rest obtained from reference TRBV5-4 and TRBJ2-1, is as follows: ETGVTQSPTHLIKTRGQQVTLRCSSQSGHNTVSWYQQALGQGPQFIFQYYREEENGRGNFPPRFSGLQFPNYSSELNVNALELDDSALYLCASSSRTGDNEQFFGPGTRLTVL.

The rearrangement joins TRBV19 to TRBJ2-2; the D is unclear. Trimming cost V 7 bases and J 4 bases, with 4 bases left between them. This CDR3 has 11 residues. Looked up from germline, CDR1 is LNHDA and CDR2 is SQIVND (reference sequence). CDR3 coding DNA: TGTGCCAGTACCCTCACCGGGGAGCTGTTTTTT. As protein: CASTLTGELFF.

Only one count was recorded for this clone. The chain couples TRBV5-6 to TRBJ1-5; TRBD1 aligns across 7 bases. Per germline, CDR1 SGHDT and CDR2 YYEEEE. Trimming took 0 bases from V and 4 from J; bases not matched to a gene: 10. The length of the CDR3 is 17 residues. CDR3 protein: CASSLALGAGGNQPQHF. The CDR3 coding sequence is TGTGCCAGCAGCTTGGCCTTAGGAGCAGGGGGGAATCAGCCCCAGCATTTT.

The chain combines TRBV5-1 with TRBJ1-2; D is unclear. CDR3 length: 14 residues. V was clipped by 7 bases and J by 0 bases, with 13 bases between them. CDR1 and CDR2 (germline): SGHRS, YFSETQ. CDR3 in DNA: TGCGCCAGCGGTGAGGGTTTAGCTAACTATGGCTACACCTTC. Translated, it gives CASGEGLANYGYTF.

The J gene is TRBJ1-1, the V gene TRBV4-2; D perhaps matches TRBD1 (5 bases). Trimming took off 3 bases at V and 7 bases at J, with 18 bases between the two ends. The length of the CDR3 is 15 residues. CDR1 is LGHNA, CDR2 YNFKEQ, per germline. This chain's CDR3 is CASSHRFDRTGEAFF. Written as DNA, the CDR3 is TGTGCCAGCAGCCACCGCTTCGACAGAACGGGTGAAGCTTTCTTT.

This chain joins TRBV30 and TRBJ2-3; 7 bases agree with TRBD1. Germline V gene lookup returns CDR1 GTSNPN and CDR2 SVGIG (reference sequence). The CDR3 totals 16 residues. Trimming at V came to 2 bases and at J to 0 bases, leaving 8 bases not matched to a gene. The CDR3: CAWSRGGRVSTDTQYF. The CDR3 bases are TGTGCCTGGAGTCGAGGGGGCCGGGTTAGCACAGATACGCAGTATTTT.

The chain employs TRBV25-1 and TRBJ2-3, with 7 positions matching TRBD2. Germline loops: CDR1 MGHDK, CDR2 SYGVNS. V gave up 5 bases and J gave up 1 base; unmatched junction bases: 12. The CDR3 has 17 amino acids. DNA for the CDR3: TGTGCCAGCAGTACCGTCCCTAGCGGAGATCGCACAGATACGCAGTATTTT. Protein sequence: CASSTVPSGDRTDTQYF.

J is TRBJ1-1 and V is TRBV19; D is unresolved. V lost 1 base and J 0 bases, leaving 6 bases between the germline ends. The length of the CDR3 is 14 residues. Germline V gene sequence: CDR1 LNHDA, CDR2 SQIVND (reference sequence). The CDR3 DNA is TGTGCCAGTAGTATAGCGGGGTTGAACACTGAAGCTTTCTTT. It translates to CASSIAGLNTEAFF.

This chain connects TRBV7-2 to TRBJ2-1, with a possible D match to TRBD2 (6 bases). V lost 1 base and J lost 3, with 16 bases in between. Looked up from germline, CDR1 is SGHTA and CDR2 is FQGNSA. The CDR3 has 17 amino acids. DNA for the CDR3: TGTGCCAGCAGCTTAGGCCCCGGGACGGGGGACTACAATGAGCAGTTCTTC. As protein: CASSLGPGTGDYNEQFF.